The present entry profiles one T cell receptor beta chain with its context. The junction and the germline gene differ at one end; a read error may be behind it. This entry is derived from a study of T cells after yellow fever vaccination. One entry per CDR3 protein results from TCRdb running MiXCR on the 5' RACE reads. Of about 630,000 distinct CDR3 sequences in the sample, roughly an eighth were seen once. CDR1 SGHRS and CDR2 YFSETQ come from the germline V gene. The CDR3 sequence is 11 residues long. The receptor's source is a man younger than 45 who received the YFV17D yellow fever vaccine. V gene TRBV5-1 combines with J gene TRBJ2-1; D is ambiguous. Sequenced material: PBMCs, taken on the day of the yellow fever booster vaccination. CDR3 residues: CTSNSLGEQFF. In DNA form, the CDR3 reads TGCACCAGCAACTCGCTGGGTGAGCAGTTCTTC.